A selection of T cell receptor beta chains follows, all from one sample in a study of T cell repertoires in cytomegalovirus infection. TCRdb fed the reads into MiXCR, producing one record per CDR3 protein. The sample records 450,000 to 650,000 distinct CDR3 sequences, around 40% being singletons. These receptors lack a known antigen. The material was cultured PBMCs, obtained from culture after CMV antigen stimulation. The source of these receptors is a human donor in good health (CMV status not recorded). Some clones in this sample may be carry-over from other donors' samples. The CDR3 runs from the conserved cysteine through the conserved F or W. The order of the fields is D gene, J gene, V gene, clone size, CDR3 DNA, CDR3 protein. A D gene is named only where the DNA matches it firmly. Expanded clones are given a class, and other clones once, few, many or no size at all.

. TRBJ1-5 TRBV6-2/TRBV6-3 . TGTGCCAGCAGTTACACCCGCGGTGGTCAGCCCCAGCATTTT CASSYTRGGQPQHF
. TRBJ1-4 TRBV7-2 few TGTGCCAGCAGCCCGGACGGTAATTTCGAAAAACTGTTTTTT CASSPDGNFEKLFF
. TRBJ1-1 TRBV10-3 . TGTGCCATCAGGAATAACAGGGACACTGAAGCTTTCTTT CAIRNNRDTEAFF
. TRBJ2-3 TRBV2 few TGTGCCAGCAGTGTAGCGACCGACACAGATACGCAGTATTTT CASSVATDTDTQYF
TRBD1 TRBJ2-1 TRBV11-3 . TGTGCCAGCAGCTTAGGGGACAGCTTTGAGCAGTTCTTC CASSLGDSFEQFF
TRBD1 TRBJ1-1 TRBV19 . TGTGCCAGTATGGGACAGGGTGAGAACACTGAAGCTTTCTTT CASMGQGENTEAFF
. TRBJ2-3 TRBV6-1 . TGTGCCAGCAGCGACACAGAGTATTTT CASSDTEYF
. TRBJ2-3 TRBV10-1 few TGCGCCAGCAGTGAAACCGGCCCGGATACGCAGTATTTT CASSETGPDTQYF
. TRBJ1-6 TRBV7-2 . TGTGCCAGCAGCCCACGGGGGGTCGTCTCACCCCTCCACTTT CASSPRGVVSPLHF
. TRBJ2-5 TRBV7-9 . TGTGCCAGCAGCCCGACAGCGATAAAGACCCAGTACTTC CASSPTAIKTQYF
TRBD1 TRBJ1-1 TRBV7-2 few TGTGCCAGCAGCTTATCCACAGGGGTCACTGAAGCTTTCTTT CASSLSTGVTEAFF
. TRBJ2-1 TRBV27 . TGTGCCAGCAGCTTAGACAAGCTCTCCTACAATGAGCAGTTCTTC CASSLDKLSYNEQFF
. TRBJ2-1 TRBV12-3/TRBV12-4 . TGTGCCAGCACCCGCGCCGGGACCAACTATTTC CASTRAGTNYF
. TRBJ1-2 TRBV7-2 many TGTGCCAGCAGCTTAACTGCCTATGGCTACACCTTC CASSLTAYGYTF
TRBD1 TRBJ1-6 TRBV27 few TGTGCCAGCAGTTCCCGGGACAGAAATAATTCACCCCTCCACTTT CASSSRDRNNSPLHF
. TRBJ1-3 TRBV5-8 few TGTGCCAGCAGCTTGGGTACACTGGTTGGAAACACCATATATTTT CASSLGTLVGNTIYF
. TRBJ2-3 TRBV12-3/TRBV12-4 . TGTGCCAGCAGGTCTGACAGCACAGATACGCAGTATTTT CASRSDSTDTQYF
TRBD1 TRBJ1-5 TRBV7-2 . TGTGCCAGCAGCCACAGGGGCAGGGAGAAGTCCCAGCATTTT CASSHRGREKSQHF
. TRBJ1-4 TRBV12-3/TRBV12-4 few TGTGCCAGCAGTCCTTTTACAGGTCTTAATGAAAAACTGTTTTTT CASSPFTGLNEKLFF
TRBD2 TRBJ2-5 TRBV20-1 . TGCAGTGCTAGCCCTAGCGGGATCCGAGAGACCCAGTACTTC CSASPSGIRETQYF
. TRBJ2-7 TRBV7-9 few TGTGCCAGCAGCTTACCCCGACAGGTGGCTAGCCGTCGGGAGCAGTACTTC CASSLPRQVASRREQYF
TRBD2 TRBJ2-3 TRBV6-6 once TGTGCCAGCAGTTACTCGGCTAGCGGGAGTGGGTCAGATACGCAGTATTTT CASSYSASGSGSDTQYF
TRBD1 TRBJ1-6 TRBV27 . TGTGCCAGCAACGGACAGGGTTTGGGGTCACCCCTCCACTTT CASNGQGLGSPLHF